This T cell receptor beta chain was documented in a study of cytomegalovirus exposure and HLA in healthy donors. Findings of the study overall: Published work reported that the classifier diagnosed cytomegalovirus status with high specificity and sensitivity. Some TCR beta chains (approximately 180 of them) were listed as cytomegalovirus-associated. As confirmed in vitro, a few CMV-associated chains were specific for CMV antigens.

The method was immunoSEQ multiplex PCR; TCRdb's version includes in-frame clones alone and lacks a portion of them. The profile shows 250,000 to 350,000 clones, approximately 88% of them singletons. These donors were members of the roughly 120-subject validation cohort, a group separate from the approximately 640-subject first cohort. This clone was detected once. The target antigen is unknown. V was clipped by 2 bases and J by 5 bases; unmatched bases: 5. This CDR3 region has 15 residues. Germline V CDR1 and CDR2: KGHSH, LQKENI. Sequencing used PBMCs. The chain is built from TRBV18 and TRBJ1-5, with 8 bases matching TRBD1. The origin of this receptor is a young woman in good health and CMV-seronegative. In DNA form, the CDR3 reads TGTGCCAGCTCACCATCCGGACAGGGACATCAGCCCCAGCATTTT. Its translation: CASSPSGQGHQPQHF.